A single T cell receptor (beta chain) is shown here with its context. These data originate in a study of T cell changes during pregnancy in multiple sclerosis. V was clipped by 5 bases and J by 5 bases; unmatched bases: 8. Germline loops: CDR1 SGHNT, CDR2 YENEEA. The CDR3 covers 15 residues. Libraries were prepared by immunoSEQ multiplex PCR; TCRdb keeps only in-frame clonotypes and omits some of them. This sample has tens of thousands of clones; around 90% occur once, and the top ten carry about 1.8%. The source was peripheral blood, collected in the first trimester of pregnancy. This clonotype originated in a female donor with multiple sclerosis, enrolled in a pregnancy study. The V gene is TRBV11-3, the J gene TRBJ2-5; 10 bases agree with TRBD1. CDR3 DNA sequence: TGTGCCAGCAGCCGAAGACAGGGGGCCCGGGAGACCCAGTACTTC. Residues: CASSRRQGARETQYF.